A selection of T cell receptor beta chains follows, all from one sample in a study of human T cells and chemical hapten exposure. MiXCR was run by TCRdb on the 5' RACE reads, yielding one entry per CDR3 protein. Of under 150,000 distinct CDR3 sequences in the sample, approximately 20% were seen once. These receptors were obtained from a human donor in good health. Both conserved end residues are part of each CDR3. Fields, in order: clone size, V gene, D gene, J gene, CDR3 length, CDR3 protein, CDR3 DNA. A D gene is named only where the DNA matches it firmly. The listing skips clone size in some rows; elsewhere it reads once, few, many or a size class.

>few|TRBV3-1|-|TRBJ2-3|14
CASSQGLGVDTQYF
TGTGCCAGCAGCCAAGGACTAGGGGTAGATACGCAGTATTTT
>few|TRBV18|TRBD2|TRBJ2-5|15
CASSPEVREGETQYF
TGTGCCAGCTCACCAGAGGTTCGGGAGGGGGAGACCCAGTACTTC
>-|TRBV4-1|TRBD2|TRBJ2-1|16
CASSQGLAGVMGEQFF
TGCGCCAGCAGCCAAGGGCTAGCGGGAGTTATGGGGGAGCAGTTCTTC
>few|TRBV20-1|TRBD2|TRBJ2-7|13
CSALSGKTYEQYF
TGCAGTGCTTTGAGCGGGAAAACCTACGAGCAGTACTTC
>few|TRBV14|-|TRBJ1-1|13
CASSQDLFAEAFF
TGTGCCAGCAGCCAAGATCTTTTCGCTGAAGCTTTCTTT
>-|TRBV6-1|-|TRBJ2-3|14
CASSPTVAADTQYF
TGTGCCAGCAGTCCTACGGTAGCGGCAGATACGCAGTATTTT
>few|TRBV5-1|-|TRBJ2-5|14
CASSSEGGTETQYF
TGCGCCAGCAGCTCCGAGGGGGGTACAGAGACCCAGTACTTC
>-|TRBV5-6|-|TRBJ2-5|13
CASSSDVQETQYF
TGTGCCAGCAGCTCCGACGTGCAAGAGACCCAGTACTTC
>few|TRBV15|TRBD2|TRBJ2-3|16
CATSRENSGSWNTQYF
TGTGCCACCAGCAGAGAAAATAGCGGGAGTTGGAATACGCAGTATTTT
>-|TRBV7-9|TRBD1|TRBJ1-2|14
CASSSSARGHGYTF
TGTGCCAGCAGCTCCTCGGCGAGGGGGCATGGCTACACCTTC
>-|TRBV29-1|TRBD2|TRBJ2-1|15
CSAREWTSSYNEQFF
TGCAGCGCCCGAGAGTGGACTAGCTCCTACAATGAGCAGTTCTTC
>many|TRBV20-1|-|TRBJ2-4|16
CSAKYIGVYPKNIQYF
TGCAGTGCTAAATATATTGGGGTTTACCCCAAAAACATTCAGTACTTC
>few|TRBV3-1|-|TRBJ1-2|15
CASSQPSTDSYGYTF
TGTGCCAGCAGCCAGCCGTCGACGGACAGCTATGGCTACACCTTC
>-|TRBV7-9|TRBD1|TRBJ1-4|14
CASSPRQGGEKLFF
TGTGCCAGCAGCCCCCGACAGGGTGGTGAAAAACTGTTTTTT
>few|TRBV20-1|-|TRBJ1-1|11
CSARERYEAFF
TGCAGTGCTAGAGAACGGTATGAAGCTTTCTTT
>-|TRBV14|-|TRBJ2-4|13
CASSQVLLSILYF
TGTGCCAGCAGCCAAGTTTTGCTGTCAATACTGTACTTC
>-|TRBV4-1|-|TRBJ1-4|16
CASSQPSGGLGEKLFF
TGCGCCAGCAGCCAACCAAGCGGGGGGCTTGGGGAAAAACTGTTTTTT
>few|TRBV28|TRBD1|TRBJ1-4|12
CASLRDRGKLFF
TGTGCCAGCCTCCGGGACAGGGGAAAACTGTTTTTT
>-|TRBV6-5|-|TRBJ2-7|14
CASSYSGGSWEQYF
TGTGCCAGCAGTTACTCTGGGGGAAGTTGGGAGCAGTACTTC
>-|TRBV9|-|TRBJ2-2|14
CASSVSMNTGELFF
TGTGCCAGCAGCGTTTCTATGAACACCGGGGAGCTGTTTTTT
>-|TRBV28|-|TRBJ1-4|12
CASTATNEKLFF
TGTGCCAGCACAGCAACTAATGAAAAACTGTTTTTT
>few|TRBV7-9|-|TRBJ2-3|14
CASSFLSKADTQYF
TGTGCCAGCAGCTTTCTGTCCAAGGCAGATACGCAGTATTTT
>few|TRBV5-1|TRBD2|TRBJ2-3|16
CASSSTSGISTDTQYF
TGCGCCAGCAGCTCTACTAGCGGGATTAGCACAGATACGCAGTATTTT
>few|TRBV25-1|TRBD2|TRBJ2-2|15
CASSGSGGNTGELFF
TGTGCCAGCAGTGGTAGCGGGGGGAACACCGGGGAGCTGTTTTTT
>few|TRBV12-3/TRBV12-4|TRBD2|TRBJ2-3|21
CASSLSRPLAGVPRSTDTQYF
TGTGCCAGCAGTTTATCCCGCCCACTAGCGGGAGTGCCTCGGAGCACAGATACGCAGTATTTT
>-|TRBV27|TRBD1|TRBJ1-1|16
CASQPIGRQGVSEAFF
TGTGCCAGCCAACCGATCGGCAGGCAGGGGGTCTCTGAAGCTTTCTTT
>-|TRBV11-2|-|TRBJ2-3|15
CASSPRGFSTDTQYF
TGTGCCAGCAGCCCCAGGGGTTTTAGCACAGATACGCAGTATTTT
>-|TRBV20-1|-|TRBJ1-2|10
CSVWRSFDTF
TGCAGTGTTTGGAGGTCATTCGACACCTTC
>-|TRBV12-5|TRBD2|TRBJ2-3|12
CASGPTSGAQYF
TGTGCTAGTGGCCCAACTAGCGGGGCGCAGTATTTT
>-|TRBV5-5|-|TRBJ2-1|15
CASSPLWVPGDEQFF
TGTGCCAGCAGCCCCCTATGGGTACCCGGCGATGAGCAGTTCTTC
>few|TRBV24-1|-|TRBJ2-2|12
CATNDFTGELFF
TGTGCCACCAATGATTTCACCGGGGAGCTGTTTTTT
>few|TRBV28|TRBD1|TRBJ1-3|15
CASSSRDRSGNTIYF
TGTGCCAGCAGTTCCCGGGACAGGTCTGGAAACACCATATATTTT
>many|TRBV18|-|TRBJ2-2|15
CASSPQSQMGGELFF
TGTGCCAGCTCACCCCAGTCCCAGATGGGCGGGGAGCTGTTTTTT
>-|TRBV12-3/TRBV12-4|-|TRBJ1-5|14
CASGGQLSNQPQHF
TGTGCCAGCGGCGGGCAACTTAGCAATCAGCCCCAGCATTTT
>few|TRBV12-3/TRBV12-4|-|TRBJ1-1|14
CASSLAGGGGEAFF
TGTGCCAGCAGTTTAGCGGGGGGAGGGGGTGAAGCTTTCTTT
>few|TRBV2|TRBD1|TRBJ1-5|18
CASKKDRGKGFSNQPQHF
TGTGCCAGCAAGAAGGACAGGGGGAAGGGATTTAGCAATCAGCCCCAGCATTTT